This T cell receptor (beta chain) was profiled in a study of blood T cell repertoires in COVID-19. About the study: Sites in the United States, Italy and Spain provided acute and convalescent COVID-19 samples. The analysed material was cDNA or gDNA that came from T cells, B-cell-depleted T cells, or PBMCs.

Source study methods: Amplification of reference gene primers was used by the study to estimate nucleated cell counts. Method: immunoSEQ multiplex PCR; TCRdb's copy keeps in-frame clones and lacks some. Clone size and the V and J calls come from that table; the DNA yielded D and trimming. This sample yields 270,000 or so clones, of which under 90% are seen a single time; around 10% belongs to the top ten. Patients in Seattle were enrolled during active infection, then followed longitudinally. Trimming pared 7 bases from V and 4 bases from J, leaving 14 bases between. Germline CDR1 reads SNHLY; CDR2 reads FYNNEI. The CDR3 totals 14 residues.

This receptor was identified in a woman aged 25 to 45 with COVID-19, enrolled during active disease. Sequenced material: peripheral blood. The V gene is TRBV2, the J gene TRBJ1-3; D ambiguous. The CDR3 loop is CASKVNSGGNTIYF. CDR3 in DNA: TGTGCCAGCAAAGTTAACAGCGGAGGAAACACCATATATTTT.